A selection of T cell receptor beta chains follows, all from one sample in a study of PD-1 blockade in classical Hodgkin lymphoma. Profiling relied on immunoSEQ multiplex PCR, and the TCRdb table lists in-frame clones only, not all of them. The table has 12,000 or so clones, roughly 81% seen once; the top ten hold around a third. The input for sequencing was CD8+ T cells from blood, taken before the fourth cycle of nivolumab. The receptors stem from a human donor with classical Hodgkin lymphoma. The donor label of this sample is uncertain. CDR3s include the opening cysteine and the closing phenylalanine or tryptophan. D genes are given only for firm matches. Clone size is shown for a subset of rows, as once, few, many or a class of expanded clone.

.	TRBJ2-1	.	TRBV2	CASSHGTTNNEQFF	TGTGCCAGCAGCCACGGGACAACTAACAATGAGCAGTTCTTC
.	TRBJ1-2	.	TRBV7-9	CASSLGANYGYTF	TGTGCCAGCAGCTTAGGTGCTAACTATGGCTACACCTTC
.	TRBJ2-7	.	TRBV11-2	CASSLVSGLLTYEQYF	TGTGCCAGCAGCTTAGTTTCCGGATTACTTACCTACGAGCAGTACTTC
.	TRBJ2-7	.	TRBV7-9	CASSPGATYEQYF	TGTGCCAGCAGCCCAGGGGCCACCTACGAGCAGTACTTC
.	TRBJ2-2	once	TRBV2	CASSGQGGTGELFF	TGTGCCAGCAGTGGGCAGGGGGGCACCGGGGAGCTGTTTTTT
.	TRBJ2-7	.	TRBV6-1	CASSSSTDGVEQYF	.
TRBD2	TRBJ2-7	few	TRBV10-3	CAISQGTSGAYEQYF	TGTGCCATCAGCCAAGGGACTAGCGGGGCCTACGAGCAGTACTTC
.	TRBJ1-5	.	TRBV7-9	CASSLTYRDSNQPQHF	TGTGCCAGCAGCTTAACTTACAGGGATAGCAATCAGCCCCAGCATTTT
.	TRBJ2-1	.	TRBV4-1	CASSQPTDYNEQFF	TGCGCCAGCAGCCAACCGACGGACTACAATGAGCAGTTCTTC
.	TRBJ2-3	.	TRBV7-2	CASSLAGTTDTQYF	TGTGCCAGCAGCTTAGCGGGGACGACAGATACGCAGTATTTT
.	TRBJ2-7	.	TRBV19	CASSIVAGHEQYF	TGTGCCAGTAGTATAGTGGCGGGCCACGAGCAGTACTTC
.	TRBJ1-5	.	TRBV19	CASSIEGYGNQPQHF	TGTGCCAGTAGTATAGAAGGCTACGGCAATCAGCCCCAGCATTTT
TRBD1	TRBJ1-2	few	TRBV30	CAWSQKTGGGYGYTF	TGTGCCTGGAGCCAAAAGACAGGGGGTGGCTATGGCTACACCTTC
TRBD1	TRBJ1-1	.	TRBV2	CASKTGDTEAFF	TGTGCCAGCAAGACAGGGGACACTGAAGCTTTCTTT
TRBD1	TRBJ2-2	.	TRBV29-1	CSGCEGTENTGELFF	TGCAGCGGCTGCGAGGGGACAGAGAACACCGGGGAGCTGTTTTTT
.	TRBJ1-2	once	TRBV5-4	CASSQEVQSVYGYTF	TGCGCCAGCAGCCAAGAAGTGCAGAGCGTCTATGGCTACACCTTC
TRBD1	TRBJ2-7	once	TRBV2	CASTEGTGSSYEQYF	TGTGCCAGCACCGAGGGGACAGGCAGCTCCTACGAGCAGTACTTC
.	TRBJ2-2	.	TRBV28	CASSLGQGQNTGELFF	TGTGCCAGCAGTTTAGGGCAGGGTCAAAACACCGGGGAGCTGTTTTTT
.	TRBJ2-1	.	TRBV11-3	CASSLEEHEQFF	TGTGCCAGCAGCTTAGAGGAACATGAGCAGTTCTTC
.	TRBJ1-1	once	TRBV7-9	CASSLEGHTEAFF	TGTGCCAGCAGCTTAGAGGGGCACACTGAAGCTTTCTTT
TRBD1	TRBJ1-2	.	TRBV9	CASSTNDREGLWRGGYTF	TGTGCCAGCAGCACAAACGACAGGGAAGGCCTGTGGCGGGGTGGCTACACCTTC
.	TRBJ1-5	.	TRBV19	CASSIGSQPQHF	TGTGCCAGTAGTATAGGGTCTCAGCCCCAGCATTTT
.	TRBJ1-4	.	TRBV19	CASSPMGLDEKLFF	TGTGCCAGTTCCCCTATGGGCCTTGATGAAAAACTGTTTTTT
.	TRBJ2-3	.	TRBV10-2	CASSTTTADTQYF	TGCGCCAGTTCGACTACGACCGCAGATACGCAGTATTTT
TRBD1	TRBJ1-1	.	TRBV27	CASSFSGGNTEAFF	TGTGCCAGCAGTTTTTCAGGGGGGAACACTGAAGCTTTCTTT
.	TRBJ1-2	few	TRBV4-1	CASSPLGGASGYTF	TGCGCCAGCAGCCCCTTAGGGGGGGCCTCTGGCTACACCTTC
.	TRBJ1-4	.	TRBV2	CASSVTAFNEKLFF	TGTGCCAGCAGTGTGACAGCTTTTAATGAAAAACTGTTTTTT